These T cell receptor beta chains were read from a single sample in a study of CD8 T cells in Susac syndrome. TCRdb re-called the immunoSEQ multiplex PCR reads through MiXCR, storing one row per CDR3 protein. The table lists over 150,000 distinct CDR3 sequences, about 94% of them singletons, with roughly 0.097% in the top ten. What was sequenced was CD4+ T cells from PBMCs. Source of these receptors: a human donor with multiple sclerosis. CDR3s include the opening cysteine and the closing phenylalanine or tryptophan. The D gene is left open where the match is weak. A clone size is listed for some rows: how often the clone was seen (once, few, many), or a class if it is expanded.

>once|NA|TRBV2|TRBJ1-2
TGTGCCGGATCCCGGGACATCAACTATGGCTACACCTTC
CAGSRDINYGYTF
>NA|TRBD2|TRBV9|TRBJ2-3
TGTGCCAGCAGCGTAAACTGGCGGGGGATCACAGATACGCAGTATTTT
CASSVNWRGITDTQYF
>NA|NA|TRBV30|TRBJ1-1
TGTGCCTGGAGGGGACAGAACACTGAAGCTTTCTTT
CAWRGQNTEAFF
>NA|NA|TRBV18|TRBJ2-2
TGTGCCAGCTCCCTGCTGACAGCGAACACCGGGGAGCTGTTTTTT
CASSLLTANTGELFF
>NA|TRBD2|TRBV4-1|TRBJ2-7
TGCGCCAGCAGCCATCGAGGACTAGCGGGAAGTCTTAGCTACGAGCAGTACTTC
CASSHRGLAGSLSYEQYF
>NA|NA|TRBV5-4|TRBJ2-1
TGTGCCAGCTATCGCCAGGGAGTGCGGGATGAGCAGTTCTTC
CASYRQGVRDEQFF
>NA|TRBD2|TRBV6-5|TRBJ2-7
TGTGCCAGCAGTTACTCTAGCGGGATGACTTACGAGCAGTACTTC
CASSYSSGMTYEQYF
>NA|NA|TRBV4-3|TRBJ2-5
TGCGCCAGCAGCCAAGATCTTGCGACGAAGACCCAGTACTTC
CASSQDLATKTQYF
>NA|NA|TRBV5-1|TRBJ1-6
TGCGCCAGCAGCTCGGGACACCAGAATTCACCCCTCCACTTT
CASSSGHQNSPLHF
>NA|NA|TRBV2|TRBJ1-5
TGTGCCAGCAGTGAGGGGGAATATCAGCCCCAGCATTTT
CASSEGEYQPQHF
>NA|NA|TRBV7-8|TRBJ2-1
TGTGCCAGCAGCTTAGGGGACTTCCCCTGGAATGAGCAGTTCTTC
CASSLGDFPWNEQFF
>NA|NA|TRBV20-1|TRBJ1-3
TGCAGTGCTAGAAGAGGGTCTGGAAACACCATATATTTT
CSARRGSGNTIYF
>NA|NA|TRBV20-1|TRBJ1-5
TGCAGTGGAAGAGGACAGAACTATCAGCCCCAGCATTTT
CSGRGQNYQPQHF
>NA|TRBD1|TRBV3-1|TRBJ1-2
TGTGCCAGCAGGGACAGGGGATTCTATGGCTACACCTTC
CASRDRGFYGYTF
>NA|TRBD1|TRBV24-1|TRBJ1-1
TGTGCCACCGGGGCCAGGGGGAGGCAGAACACTGAAGCTTTCTTT
CATGARGRQNTEAFF
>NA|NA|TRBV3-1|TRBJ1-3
TGTGCCAGCAGCCTTCCGGGACCGATCTCTGGAAACACCATATATTTT
CASSLPGPISGNTIYF
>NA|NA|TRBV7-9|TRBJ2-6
TGTGCCAGCAGCTTAAGTAGAACTGGGGCCAACGTCCTGACTTTC
CASSLSRTGANVLTF
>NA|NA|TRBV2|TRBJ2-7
TGTGCCAGCAGTAACCGCGAGCAGTACTTC
CASSNREQYF
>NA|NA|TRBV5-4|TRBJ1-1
TGTGCCAGCAGCCCGTGGACAGAGATACTGAACACTGAAGCTTTCTTT
CASSPWTEILNTEAFF
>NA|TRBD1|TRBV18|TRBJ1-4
TGTGCCAGCTCACCACCCGGCAGGACAGGCACCGATGAAAAACTGTTTTTT
CASSPPGRTGTDEKLFF
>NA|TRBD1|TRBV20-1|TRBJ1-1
TGCAGTGCTACTGGACAGGGGGAGTTCACTGAAGCTTTCTTT
CSATGQGEFTEAFF
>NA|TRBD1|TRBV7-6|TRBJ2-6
TGTGCCAGCAGCTTAACAGGGGCCAACTCTGGGGCCAACGTCCTGACTTTC
CASSLTGANSGANVLTF
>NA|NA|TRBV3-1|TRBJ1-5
TGTGCCAGCAGCCAAGAACTCAATCAGCCCCAGCATTTT
CASSQELNQPQHF
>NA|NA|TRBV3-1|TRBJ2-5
TGTGCCAGCAGCCAAGATGGGGCCCTTACGACCCAGTACTTC
CASSQDGALTTQYF
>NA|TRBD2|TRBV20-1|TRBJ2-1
TGCAGTGCTAGGCTAGCGGGAGGGACCCATGAGCAGTTCTTC
CSARLAGGTHEQFF
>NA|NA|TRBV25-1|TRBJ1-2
TGTGCCAGCAGTGACGGGGGCGCGACCTATGGCTACACCTTC
CASSDGGATYGYTF
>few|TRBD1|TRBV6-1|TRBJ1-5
TGTGCCAGCAGCCCAGGGGGCCGAAATCAGCCCCAGCATTTT
CASSPGGRNQPQHF
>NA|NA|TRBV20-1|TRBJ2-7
TGCAGTGCTAGTAGCCGCAGTCCCTACGAGCAGTACTTC
CSASSRSPYEQYF
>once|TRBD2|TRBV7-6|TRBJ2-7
TGTGCCAGCAGCTTAGTTGTCCGTTCGGGACTAGCGGGAGTTGAGCAGTACTTC
CASSLVVRSGLAGVEQYF
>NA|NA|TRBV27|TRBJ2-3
TGTGCCAGCAGTTGGGGCCCTTCGGTAGATACGCAGTATTTT
CASSWGPSVDTQYF
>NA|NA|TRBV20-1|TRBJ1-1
TGCAGTGTTGTACGGACTGAAGCTTTCTTT
CSVVRTEAFF
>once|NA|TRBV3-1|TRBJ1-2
TGTGCCAGCAGCCGGTACGATGGAGCTTCTTATGGCTACACCTTC
CASSRYDGASYGYTF
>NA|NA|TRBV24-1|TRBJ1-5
TGTGCCACCAGTGGGCCGTATAGCAATCAGCCCCAGCATTTT
CATSGPYSNQPQHF
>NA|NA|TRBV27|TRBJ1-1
TGTGCCAGCAGGACTAAACCGGGGGTAGGTTTCCATGAAGCTTTCTTT
CASRTKPGVGFHEAFF
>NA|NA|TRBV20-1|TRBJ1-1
TGCAGTGCTAGGGACAGCAACACTGAAGCTTTCTTT
CSARDSNTEAFF
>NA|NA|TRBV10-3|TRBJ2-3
TGTGCCATCAGTGGAGGGGTAGATACGCAGTATTTT
CAISGGVDTQYF
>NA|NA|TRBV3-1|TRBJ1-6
TGTGCCAGCAGCCAAGATAGGGGCAGTCGATCACCCCTCCACTTT
CASSQDRGSRSPLHF
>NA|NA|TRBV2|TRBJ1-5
TGTGCCAGCAGTGACAGGGCCCTTCATCAGCCCCAGCATTTT
CASSDRALHQPQHF
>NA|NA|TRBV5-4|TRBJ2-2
TGTGCCAGCAGCCGCCTCCGGGATAACACCGGGGAGCTGTTTTTT
CASSRLRDNTGELFF
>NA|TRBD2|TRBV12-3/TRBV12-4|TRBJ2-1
TGTGCCAGCAGTCCTCGGGGGGGGAAGCAGTTCTTC
CASSPRGGKQFF
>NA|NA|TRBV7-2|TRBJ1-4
TGTGCCAGCGGCCGGGCTCTAGGGGAAAAACTGTTTTTT
CASGRALGEKLFF
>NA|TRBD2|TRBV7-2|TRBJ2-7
TGTGCCAGCAGCTCTAGCGGGGGGTCCCACGAGCAGTACTTC
CASSSSGGSHEQYF
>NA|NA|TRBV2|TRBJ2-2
TGTGCCAGCAGTGGGGTACCCCCGGGGAACGGGGAGCTGTTTTTT
CASSGVPPGNGELFF
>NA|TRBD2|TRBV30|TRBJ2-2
TGTGCCTGGAGTAGGGGAGTGGGAGGGTACACCGGGGAGCTGTTTTTT
CAWSRGVGGYTGELFF
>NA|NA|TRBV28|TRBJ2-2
TGTGCCAGCAGCCCCCGGGGAGCGTCCGGGGAGCTGTTTTTT
CASSPRGASGELFF
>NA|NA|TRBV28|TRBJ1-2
TGTGCCAGCAACTCCAAGGGCAGGAACTATGGCTACACCTTC
CASNSKGRNYGYTF
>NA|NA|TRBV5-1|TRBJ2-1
TGCGCCAGCAGCCCTCTAGGGGACTCCTACAATGAGCAGTTCTTC
CASSPLGDSYNEQFF
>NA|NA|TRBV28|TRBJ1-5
TGTGCCAGCAGTTTACCCGGGACGGACAGCTATAGCAATCAGCCCCAGCATTTT
CASSLPGTDSYSNQPQHF
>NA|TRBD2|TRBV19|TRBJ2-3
TGTGCCAGTAGTATCGCGGGACTAGCGGGAGACACAGATACGCAGTATTTT
CASSIAGLAGDTDTQYF
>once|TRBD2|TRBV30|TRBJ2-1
TGTGCCGCTCCGGGACTAGCGAGTCGGCGAGAGCAGTTCTTC
CAAPGLASRREQFF
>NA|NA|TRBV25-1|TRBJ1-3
TGTGCCAGCAGTGATACCGCCTCTGGAAACACCATATATTTT
CASSDTASGNTIYF
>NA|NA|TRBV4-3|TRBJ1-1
TGCGCCAGCAGCCCTACCCGACAGAGGAACACTGAAGCTTTCTTT
CASSPTRQRNTEAFF
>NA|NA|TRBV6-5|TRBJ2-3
TGTGCCAGCAGCATCTACCGGGTCGGTACGCAGTATTTT
CASSIYRVGTQYF
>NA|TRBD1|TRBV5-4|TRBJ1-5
TGTGCCAGCAGCTTGGAAAAAATGGGGACAGTCAATCAGCCCCAGCATTTT
CASSLEKMGTVNQPQHF
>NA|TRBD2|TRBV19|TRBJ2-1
TGTGCCAGTAGTATAACTAGCGGGAGGCCCTACAATGAGCAGTTCTTC
CASSITSGRPYNEQFF